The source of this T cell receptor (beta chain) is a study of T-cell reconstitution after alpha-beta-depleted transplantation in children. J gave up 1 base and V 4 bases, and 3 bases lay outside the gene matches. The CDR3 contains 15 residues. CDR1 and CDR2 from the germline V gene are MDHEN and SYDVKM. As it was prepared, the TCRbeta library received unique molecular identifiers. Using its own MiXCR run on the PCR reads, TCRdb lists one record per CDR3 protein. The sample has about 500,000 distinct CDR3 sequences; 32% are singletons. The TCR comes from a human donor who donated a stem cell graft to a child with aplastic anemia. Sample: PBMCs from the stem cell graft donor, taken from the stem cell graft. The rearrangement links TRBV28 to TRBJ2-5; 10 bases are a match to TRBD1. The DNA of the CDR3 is TGTGCCAGCAGTTCGGGACAGGGGCCCCAAGAGACCCAGTACTTC. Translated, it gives CASSSGQGPQETQYF.